Below are 11 T cell receptor beta chains sequenced from a single sample in a study of fetal regulatory T cell absence and autoimmunity. Assay: immunoSEQ multiplex PCR; the TCRdb copy retains only in-frame clones and omits some. The sample yields about 95,000 clones, 60% to 80% seen once. Sequencing was performed on pancreas tissue. These receptors came from a male donor with IPEX syndrome.

The genes are TRBV15 and TRBJ2-3; D is possibly TRBD2 (5 bases). CDR1 and CDR2 (germline): LNHNV, YYDKDF (reference sequence). V lost 1 base to trimming and J lost 2 bases, with 10 bases between them. CDR3 size: 15 residues. The CDR3 DNA reads as TGTGCCACCAGCAGAGCGGCTAGCACCACAGATACGCAGTATTTT. Protein: CATSRAASTTDTQYF. The full variable domain, rest sourced from reference TRBV15 and TRBJ2-3, is DAMVIQNPRYQVTQFGKPVTLSCSQTLNHNVMYWYQQKSSQAPKLLFHYYDKDFNNEADTPDNFQSRRPNTSFCFLDIRSPGLGDTAMYLCATSRAASTTDTQYFGPGTRLTVL.

A few counts support this clone. The rearrangement links TRBV19 to TRBJ1-2, with 8 bases that match TRBD1. This CDR3 has 14 amino acids. CDR1 is LNHDA, CDR2 SQIVND, per germline (reference sequence). J lost 6 bases, V lost 6 bases, and 9 bases had no gene match. The CDR3 is CASRHSAGGDGYTF. The CDR3 DNA follows: TGTGCCAGTAGACATAGCGCAGGGGGCGATGGCTACACCTTC.

The CDR3 DNA reads as TGTGCCAGCAGCGAGGGACTAGCGGGGGCCTTCTACGAGCAGTACTTC. Encoded protein: CASSEGLAGAFYEQYF. This chain uses TRBV9 with TRBJ2-7, with 14 bases that match TRBD2. This CDR3 comprises 16 residues. The ends lost 3 bases at V and 3 bases at J; junction bases unmatched: 5. Germline V gives CDR1 SGDLS, CDR2 YYNGEE.

The chain employs TRBV7-9 and TRBJ2-3; tentatively, D is TRBD2 (5 bases). V was shortened by 3 bases and J by 1 base, with 5 bases between the two germline ends. Looked up from germline, CDR1 is SEHNR and CDR2 is FQNEAQ (reference sequence). The CDR3 is 13 amino acids. The DNA of the CDR3 is TGTGCCAGCAGCTTCGGGGGCACAGATACGCAGTATTTT. Its protein is CASSFGGTDTQYF. Variable domain in full (rest from reference TRBV7-9 and TRBJ2-3): DTGVSQNPRHKITKRGQNVTFRCDPISEHNRLYWYRQTLGQGPEFLTYFQNEAQLEKSRLLSDRFSAERPKGSFSTLEIQRTEQGDSAMYLCASSFGGTDTQYFGPGTRLTVL.

The genes are TRBV20-1 and TRBJ2-5; TRBD1 aligns across 8 bases. The CDR3 totals 11 residues. CDR1 is DFQATT and CDR2 is SNEGSKA in the germline V gene (reference sequence). The V and J ends lost 5 bases and 5 bases, in that order; junction bases with no gene match: 1. The CDR3 coding sequence is TGCAGTGCTCGGACAGGGGAGACCCAGTACTTC. This translates into CSARTGETQYF.

The chain couples TRBV6-5 to TRBJ2-7; D ambiguous. V was trimmed by 2 bases and J by 0 bases, leaving 5 bases between them. Per germline, CDR1 MNHEY and CDR2 SVGAGI. The length of the CDR3 is 13 residues. The CDR3 region has the DNA TGTGCCAGCAGTTACCTGAGCTCCTACGAGCAGTACTTC. It translates to CASSYLSSYEQYF.

V and J are TRBV10-3 and TRBJ1-2; D gene ambiguous. CDR3 length equals 13 residues. V lost 7 bases to trimming and J lost 3 bases, with 12 bases between them. The germline gives CDR1 ENHRY, CDR2 SYGVKD. The CDR3 DNA reads TGTGCCATCACCAGCAACCCCTACTATGGCTACACCTTC. Its translation is CAITSNPYYGYTF.

The genes are TRBV18 and TRBJ2-7; D is perhaps TRBD1 (6 bases). V lost 3 bases and J 3 bases, leaving 15 bases between the germline ends. There are 15 residues in the CDR3. Germline loops: CDR1 KGHSH, CDR2 LQKENI. The CDR3 bases are TGTGCCAGCTCACCCTCCGACAGGTCAATCTACGAGCAGTACTTC. It specifies CASSPSDRSIYEQYF.

V gene TRBV13 combines with J gene TRBJ1-4, with 7 bases fitting TRBD1. Germline V gene data show CDR1 as PRHDT and CDR2 as FYEKMQ (reference sequence). The CDR3 has 15 amino acids. J was trimmed by 5 bases and V by 5 bases; bases with no gene match: 8. The CDR3 loop is CASSRRQGLNEKLFF. CDR3 coding DNA: TGTGCCAGCAGCCGCCGACAGGGCTTAAATGAAAAACTGTTTTTT.

The J gene is TRBJ1-2, the V gene TRBV2; D is uncertain. Germline lookup yields CDR1 SNHLY and CDR2 FYNNEI. V was clipped by 3 bases and J by 1 base, with 9 bases between them. This CDR3 comprises 14 residues. The CDR3 sequence is CASSEALINYGYTF. The CDR3 DNA reads as TGTGCCAGCAGTGAGGCCCTAATTAACTATGGCTACACCTTC.

This sequence joins TRBV4-3 and TRBJ2-5, with a tentative D call TRBD2 (7 bases). This CDR3 contains 16 residues. V dropped 1 base and J dropped 5 bases, with 17 bases sitting between them. Germline lookup yields CDR1 LGHNA and CDR2 YSLEER. This chain's CDR3 is CASSQGGGAIGETQYF. CDR3 bases: TGCGCCAGCAGCCAAGGTGGGGGGGCGATTGGGGAGACCCAGTACTTC.